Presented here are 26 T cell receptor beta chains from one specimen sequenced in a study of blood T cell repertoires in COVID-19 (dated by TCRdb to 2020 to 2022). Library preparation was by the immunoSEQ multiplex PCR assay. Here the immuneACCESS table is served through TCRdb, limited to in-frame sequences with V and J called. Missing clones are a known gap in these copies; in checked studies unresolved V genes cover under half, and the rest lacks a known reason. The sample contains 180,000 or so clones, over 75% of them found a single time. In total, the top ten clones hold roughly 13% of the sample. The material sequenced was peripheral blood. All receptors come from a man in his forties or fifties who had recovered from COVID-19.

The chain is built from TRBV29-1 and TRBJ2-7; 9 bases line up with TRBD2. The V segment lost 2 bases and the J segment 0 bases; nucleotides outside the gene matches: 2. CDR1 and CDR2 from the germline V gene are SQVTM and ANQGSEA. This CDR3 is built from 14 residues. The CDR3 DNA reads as TGCAGCGTTGAACTAGCGGGGAGCTCCTACGAGCAGTACTTC. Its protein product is CSVELAGSSYEQYF.

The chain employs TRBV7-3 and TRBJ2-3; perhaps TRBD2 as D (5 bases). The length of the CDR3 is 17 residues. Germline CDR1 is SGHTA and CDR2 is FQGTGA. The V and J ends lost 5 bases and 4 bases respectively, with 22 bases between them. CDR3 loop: CASSPMAGLSGSDTQYF. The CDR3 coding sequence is TGTGCCAGCAGCCCAATGGCCGGGTTAAGCGGATCAGATACGCAGTATTTT.

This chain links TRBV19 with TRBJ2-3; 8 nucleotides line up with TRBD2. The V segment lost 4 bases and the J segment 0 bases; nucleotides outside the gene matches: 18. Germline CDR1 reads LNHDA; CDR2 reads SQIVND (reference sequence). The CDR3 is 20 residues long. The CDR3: CASSKRTSNLFTASTDTQYF. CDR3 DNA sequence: TGTGCCAGTAGTAAGAGGACTAGCAATCTTTTTACCGCTAGCACAGATACGCAGTATTTT.

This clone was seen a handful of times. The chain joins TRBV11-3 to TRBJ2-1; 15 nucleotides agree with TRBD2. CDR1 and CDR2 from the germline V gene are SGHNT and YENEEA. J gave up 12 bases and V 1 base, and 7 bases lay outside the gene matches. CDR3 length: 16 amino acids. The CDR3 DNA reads TGTGCCAGCAGCTTAGGCCGGGGACTAGCGGGAGGTGGGCAGTTCTTC. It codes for CASSLGRGLAGGGQFF.

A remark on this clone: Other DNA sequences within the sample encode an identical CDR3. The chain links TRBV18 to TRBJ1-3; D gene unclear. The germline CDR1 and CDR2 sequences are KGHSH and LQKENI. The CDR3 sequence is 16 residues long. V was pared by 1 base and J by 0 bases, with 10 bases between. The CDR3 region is CASSPREAASGNTIYF. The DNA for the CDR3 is TGTGCCAGCTCACCACGGGAGGCGGCCTCTGGAAACACCATATATTTT.

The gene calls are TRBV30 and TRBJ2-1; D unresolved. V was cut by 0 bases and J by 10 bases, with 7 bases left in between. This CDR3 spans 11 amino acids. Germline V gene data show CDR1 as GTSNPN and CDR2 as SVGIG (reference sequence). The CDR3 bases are TGTGCCTGGAGTGTTGGCAGGGAGCAGTTCTTC. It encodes CAWSVGREQFF.

This chain's CDR3 is CASSQGLAGLEETQYF. CDR3 nucleotides: TGCGCCAGCAGCCAAGGACTAGCGGGACTGGAAGAGACCCAGTACTTC. This chain links TRBV4-3 with TRBJ2-5, with 11 bases that match TRBD2. Germline V gene lookup returns CDR1 LGHNA and CDR2 YSLEER. This CDR3 is 16 amino acids long. V was clipped by 1 base and J by 3 bases; unmatched bases: 4.

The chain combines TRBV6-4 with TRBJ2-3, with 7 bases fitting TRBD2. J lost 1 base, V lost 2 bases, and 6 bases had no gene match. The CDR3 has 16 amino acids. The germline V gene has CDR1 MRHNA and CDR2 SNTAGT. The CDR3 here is CASSDGLVWGTDTQYF. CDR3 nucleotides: TGTGCCAGCAGTGACGGACTAGTTTGGGGCACAGATACGCAGTATTTT.

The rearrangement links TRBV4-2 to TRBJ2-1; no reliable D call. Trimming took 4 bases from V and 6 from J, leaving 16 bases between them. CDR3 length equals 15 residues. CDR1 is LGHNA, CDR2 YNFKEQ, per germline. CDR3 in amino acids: CASSPLGGESNEQFF. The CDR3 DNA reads TGTGCCAGCAGCCCTCTCGGCGGCGAAAGCAATGAGCAGTTCTTC.

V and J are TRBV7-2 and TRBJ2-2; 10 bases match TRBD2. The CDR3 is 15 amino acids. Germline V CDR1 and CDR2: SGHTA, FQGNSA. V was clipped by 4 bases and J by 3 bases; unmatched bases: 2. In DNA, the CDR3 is TGTGCCAGCAGCTCCCTAGCGGGAGACACCGGGGAGCTGTTTTTT. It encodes CASSSLAGDTGELFF.

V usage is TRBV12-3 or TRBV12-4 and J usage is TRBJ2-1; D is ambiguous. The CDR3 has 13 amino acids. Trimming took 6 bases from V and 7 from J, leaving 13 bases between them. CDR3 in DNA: TGTGCCAGCAGCTTGGCAAATGTGAATGAGCAGTTCTTC. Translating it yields CASSLANVNEQFF.

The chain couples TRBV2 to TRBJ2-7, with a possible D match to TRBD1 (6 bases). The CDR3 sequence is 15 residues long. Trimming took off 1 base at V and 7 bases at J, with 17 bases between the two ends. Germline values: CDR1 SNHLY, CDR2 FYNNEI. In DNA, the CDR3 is TGTGCCAGCAGTGAAGAACAGGGAGTTGAGGGAGAGCAGTACTTC. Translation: CASSEEQGVEGEQYF.

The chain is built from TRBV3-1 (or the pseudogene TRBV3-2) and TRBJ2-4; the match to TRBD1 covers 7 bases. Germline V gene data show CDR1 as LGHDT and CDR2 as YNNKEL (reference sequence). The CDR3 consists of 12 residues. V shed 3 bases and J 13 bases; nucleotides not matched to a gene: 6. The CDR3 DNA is TGTGCCAGCAGCCAGACACAGGGGCACCAGTACTTC. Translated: CASSQTQGHQYF.

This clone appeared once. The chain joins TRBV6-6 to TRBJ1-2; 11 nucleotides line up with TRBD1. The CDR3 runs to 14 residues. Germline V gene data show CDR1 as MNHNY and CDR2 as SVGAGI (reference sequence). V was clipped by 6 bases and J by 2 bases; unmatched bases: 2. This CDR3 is CASRGQGANYGYTF. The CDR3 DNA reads TGTGCCAGCAGAGGACAGGGGGCAAACTATGGCTACACCTTC.

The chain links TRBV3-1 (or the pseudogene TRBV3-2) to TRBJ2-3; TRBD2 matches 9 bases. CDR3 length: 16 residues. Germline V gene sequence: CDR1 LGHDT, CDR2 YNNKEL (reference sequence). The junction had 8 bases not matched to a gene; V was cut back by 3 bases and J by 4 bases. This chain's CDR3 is CASSQMPGLASDTQYF. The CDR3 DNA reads TGTGCCAGCAGCCAGATGCCGGGACTAGCTTCAGATACGCAGTATTTT.

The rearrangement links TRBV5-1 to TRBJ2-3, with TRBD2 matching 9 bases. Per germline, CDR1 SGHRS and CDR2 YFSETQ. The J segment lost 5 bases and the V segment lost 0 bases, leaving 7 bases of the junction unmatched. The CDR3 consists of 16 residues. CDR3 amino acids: CASSLGYSGRVDTQYF. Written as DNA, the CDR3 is TGCGCCAGCAGCTTGGGTTATAGCGGGAGAGTAGATACGCAGTATTTT.

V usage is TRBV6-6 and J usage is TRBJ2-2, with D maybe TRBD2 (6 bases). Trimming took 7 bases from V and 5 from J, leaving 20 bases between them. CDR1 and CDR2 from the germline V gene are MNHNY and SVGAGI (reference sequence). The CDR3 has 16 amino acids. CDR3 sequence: CASISNTGVGTGELFF. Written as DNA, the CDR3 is TGTGCCAGCATTTCGAACACGGGAGTGGGGACCGGGGAGCTGTTTTTT.

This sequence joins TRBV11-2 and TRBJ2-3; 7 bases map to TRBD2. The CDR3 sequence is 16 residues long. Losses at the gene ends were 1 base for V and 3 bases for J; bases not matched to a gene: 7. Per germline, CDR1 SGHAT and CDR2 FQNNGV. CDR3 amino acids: CASSLVGGSITDTQYF. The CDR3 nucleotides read TGTGCCAGCAGCTTAGTCGGCGGGAGCATAACAGATACGCAGTATTTT. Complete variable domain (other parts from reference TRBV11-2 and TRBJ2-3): EAGVAQSPRYKIIEKRQSVAFWCNPISGHATLYWYQQILGQGPKLLIQFQNNGVVDDSQLPKDRFSAERLKGVDSTLKIQPAKLEDSAVYLCASSLVGGSITDTQYFGPGTRLTVL.

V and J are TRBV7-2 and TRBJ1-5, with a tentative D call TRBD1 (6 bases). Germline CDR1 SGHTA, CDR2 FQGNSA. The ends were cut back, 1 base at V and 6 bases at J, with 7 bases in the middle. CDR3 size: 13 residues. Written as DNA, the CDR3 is TGTGCCAGCAGCTTAGACAGGGTTCAGCCCCAGCATTTT. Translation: CASSLDRVQPQHF.

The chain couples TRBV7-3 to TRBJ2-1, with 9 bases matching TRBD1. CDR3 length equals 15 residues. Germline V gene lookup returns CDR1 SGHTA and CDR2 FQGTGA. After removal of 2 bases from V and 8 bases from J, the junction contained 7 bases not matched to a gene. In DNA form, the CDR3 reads TGTGCCAGCAGCTTAGTGAGGACAGGGGTCGATGAGCAGTTCTTC. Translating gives CASSLVRTGVDEQFF.

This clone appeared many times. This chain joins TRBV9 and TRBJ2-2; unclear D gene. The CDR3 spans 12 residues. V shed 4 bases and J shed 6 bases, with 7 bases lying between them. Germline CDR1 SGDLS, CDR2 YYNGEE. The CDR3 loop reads CASSFLAGELFF. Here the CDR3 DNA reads TGTGCCAGCAGCTTCCTCGCCGGGGAGCTGTTTTTT.

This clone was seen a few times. Here the CDR3 DNA reads TGTGCCAGCAGCAACGCTCGGTACGAGCAGTACTTC. Protein product: CASSNARYEQYF. The rearrangement joins TRBV7-9 to TRBJ2-7; the D is unclear. The CDR3 is 12 residues long. Trimming pared 5 bases from V and 4 bases from J, leaving 9 bases between. Germline V CDR1 and CDR2: SEHNR, FQNEAQ (reference sequence).

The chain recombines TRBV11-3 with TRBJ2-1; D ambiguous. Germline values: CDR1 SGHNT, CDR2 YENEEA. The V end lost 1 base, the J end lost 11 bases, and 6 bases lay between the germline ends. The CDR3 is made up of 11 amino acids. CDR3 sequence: CASSLGSQQFF. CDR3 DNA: TGTGCCAGCAGCTTAGGGAGTCAGCAGTTCTTC.

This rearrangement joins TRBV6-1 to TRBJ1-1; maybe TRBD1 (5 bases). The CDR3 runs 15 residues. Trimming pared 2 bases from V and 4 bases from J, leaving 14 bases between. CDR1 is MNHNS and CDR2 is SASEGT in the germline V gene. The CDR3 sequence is CASSETGGESTEAFF. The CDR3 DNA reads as TGTGCCAGCAGTGAAACGGGAGGGGAGTCCACTGAAGCTTTCTTT.

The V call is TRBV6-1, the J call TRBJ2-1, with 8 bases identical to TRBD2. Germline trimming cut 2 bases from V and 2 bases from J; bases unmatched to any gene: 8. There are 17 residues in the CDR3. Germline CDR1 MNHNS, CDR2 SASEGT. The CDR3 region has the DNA TGTGCCAGCAGTGAATCTGTTAGCGGGAACCCCTACAATGAGCAGTTCTTC. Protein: CASSESVSGNPYNEQFF.

CDR3: CASRRGGISTDTQYF. The CDR3 region has the DNA TGTGCCAGCAGACGGGGCGGGATAAGCACAGATACGCAGTATTTT. The J gene is TRBJ2-3, the V gene TRBV2; weak D call: TRBD2 (6 bases). The CDR3 has 15 amino acids. V was clipped by 6 bases and J by 0 bases, with 13 bases between them. CDR1 is SNHLY and CDR2 is FYNNEI in the germline V gene.